Listed below are T cell receptor beta chains from one sample, sequenced in a study of blood T cell repertoires in COVID-19. TCRdb's table, derived via immunoSEQ multiplex PCR, lists solely in-frame clones and lacks some. The sample lists nearly 200,000 clones; more than 70% were seen once. The sequencing sample was made of peripheral blood. Every receptor here comes from a middle-aged woman who had recovered from COVID-19. CDR3s include the opening cysteine and the closing phenylalanine or tryptophan. D genes are given only for firm matches. Only part of the rows carry a size: once, few, many, or a class if the clone is expanded.

V: TRBV12-3/TRBV12-4
size: NA
J: TRBJ2-2
D: NA
CDR3: CASSRWTGELFF
DNA: TGTGCCAGCAGTCGGTGGACCGGGGAGCTGTTTTTT

V: TRBV5-8
size: few
J: TRBJ1-2
D: NA
CDR3: CASSFQGGLGYTF
DNA: TGTGCCAGCAGCTTTCAGGGAGGTTTAGGCTACACCTTC

V: TRBV7-6
size: NA
J: TRBJ2-7
D: TRBD1
CDR3: CASSSRTGDSGEQYF
DNA: TGTGCCAGCAGCTCGAGGACAGGGGACTCCGGCGAGCAGTACTTC

V: TRBV14
size: NA
J: TRBJ1-1
D: NA
CDR3: CASSQPGGFTEAFF
DNA: TGTGCCAGCAGCCAACCGGGAGGATTCACTGAAGCTTTCTTT

V: TRBV7-2
size: NA
J: TRBJ2-2
D: NA
CDR3: CASSDRTVGELFF
DNA: TGTGCCAGCAGCGATCGAACGGTCGGGGAGCTGTTTTTT

V: TRBV3-1/TRBV3-2
size: once
J: TRBJ1-5
D: TRBD1
CDR3: CASSRDSFTVF
DNA: TGTGCCAGCAGCCGGGACAGCTTTACCGTTTTT

V: TRBV6-5
size: NA
J: TRBJ1-6
D: NA
CDR3: CAIKGAAYNSPLHF
DNA: TGTGCCATTAAAGGGGCGGCTTATAATTCACCCCTCCACTTT

V: TRBV4-1
size: NA
J: TRBJ2-1
D: TRBD2
CDR3: CASSQASGSGRAKYNEQFF
DNA: TGCGCCAGCAGCCAAGCTTCAGGTAGCGGGAGGGCCAAGTACAATGAGCAGTTCTTC

V: TRBV4-2
size: NA
J: TRBJ2-3
D: NA
CDR3: CASSQTGLQDTQYF
DNA: TGTGCCAGCAGCCAAACGGGACTCCAAGATACGCAGTATTTT

V: TRBV12-3/TRBV12-4
size: NA
J: TRBJ2-1
D: NA
CDR3: CASSSLNEQFF
DNA: TGTGCCAGCAGTTCCCTCAATGAGCAGTTCTTC

V: TRBV29-1
size: NA
J: TRBJ1-4
D: NA
CDR3: CSVADSPANEKLFF
DNA: TGCAGCGTCGCCGACAGCCCCGCTAATGAAAAACTGTTTTTT

V: TRBV29-1
size: NA
J: TRBJ1-1
D: TRBD1
CDR3: CSVEPHRGLNTEAFF
DNA: TGCAGCGTTGAACCACACAGGGGGCTAAACACTGAAGCTTTCTTT

V: TRBV7-9
size: NA
J: TRBJ2-7
D: NA
CDR3: CASSSSEESSYEQYF
DNA: TGTGCCAGCAGCTCGTCCGAGGAAAGCTCCTACGAGCAGTACTTC

V: TRBV28
size: NA
J: TRBJ1-2
D: TRBD1
CDR3: CASSSTGDWYGYTF
DNA: TGTGCCAGCAGTTCCACAGGGGATTGGTATGGCTACACCTTC

V: TRBV5-5
size: NA
J: TRBJ2-3
D: NA
CDR3: CASSLGFYSTDTQYF
DNA: TGTGCCAGCAGCTTGGGATTCTACTCAACAGATACGCAGTATTTT

V: TRBV28
size: NA
J: TRBJ1-3
D: TRBD1
CDR3: CASSLETGISGNTIYF
DNA: TGTGCCAGCAGTTTAGAGACAGGGATTTCTGGAAACACCATATATTTT

V: TRBV27
size: once
J: TRBJ2-7
D: TRBD2
CDR3: CASSLLAGAYEQYF
DNA: TGTGCCAGCAGTTTATTGGCGGGGGCCTACGAGCAGTACTTC

V: TRBV28
size: few
J: TRBJ1-6
D: NA
CDR3: CASTENQWENYNSPLHF
DNA: TGTGCCAGCACCGAAAATCAGTGGGAGAATTATAATTCACCCCTCCACTTT

V: TRBV27
size: NA
J: TRBJ1-2
D: TRBD1
CDR3: CASWSPTTGPGYTF
DNA: TGTGCCAGCTGGTCCCCTACGACAGGGCCTGGCTACACCTTC

V: TRBV12-3/TRBV12-4
size: NA
J: TRBJ1-1
D: NA
CDR3: CASTGDRNTEAFF
DNA: TGTGCCAGCACCGGCGACAGGAACACTGAAGCTTTCTTT

V: TRBV28
size: NA
J: TRBJ1-2
D: NA
CDR3: CASSPPDRPGYTF
DNA: TGTGCCAGCAGTCCACCTGACAGGCCTGGCTACACCTTC

V: TRBV6-5
size: NA
J: TRBJ2-1
D: TRBD2
CDR3: CATRPGGSSYNEQFF
DNA: TGTGCCACCCGCCCGGGCGGGAGCTCCTACAATGAGCAGTTCTTC

V: TRBV7-9
size: few
J: TRBJ2-7
D: TRBD2
CDR3: CASSPGLVDYEQYF
DNA: TGTGCCAGCAGCCCTGGACTAGTCGACTACGAGCAGTACTTC

V: TRBV20-1
size: NA
J: TRBJ2-1
D: TRBD2
CDR3: CSASSLNSGRKGEQFF
DNA: TGCAGTGCTAGTTCCCTGAATAGCGGGAGGAAGGGTGAGCAGTTCTTC

V: TRBV5-4
size: once
J: TRBJ2-5
D: NA
CDR3: CASSSDTETQYF
DNA: TGTGCCAGCAGCTCTGACACAGAGACCCAGTACTTC

V: TRBV11-2
size: NA
J: TRBJ2-1
D: NA
CDR3: CASSSAGPGQGHNEQFF
DNA: TGTGCCAGCAGCTCCGCCGGTCCGGGACAAGGCCACAATGAGCAGTTCTTC

V: TRBV9
size: NA
J: TRBJ1-2
D: TRBD1
CDR3: CASSGDREPTHYGYTF
DNA: TGTGCCAGCAGCGGGGACAGGGAGCCAACCCATTATGGCTACACCTTC

V: TRBV19
size: NA
J: TRBJ2-7
D: TRBD1
CDR3: CASSITPPGGEQYF
DNA: TGTGCCAGTAGTATTACCCCCCCAGGGGGAGAGCAGTACTTC

V: TRBV11-2
size: NA
J: TRBJ1-3
D: NA
CDR3: CASTAQISGNTIYF
DNA: TGTGCCAGCACCGCACAGATTTCTGGAAACACCATATATTTT

V: TRBV18
size: NA
J: TRBJ2-1
D: NA
CDR3: CASSRENNEQFF
DNA: TGTGCCAGCTCACGGGAGAACAATGAGCAGTTCTTC

V: TRBV5-1
size: NA
J: TRBJ1-2
D: TRBD1
CDR3: CASSTGQQDPYGYTF
DNA: TGCGCCAGCAGCACGGGACAGCAAGACCCCTATGGCTACACCTTC

V: TRBV19
size: NA
J: TRBJ2-3
D: TRBD1
CDR3: CASSIQGAGDTQYF
DNA: TGTGCCAGTAGTATTCAGGGGGCTGGAGATACGCAGTATTTT